The 7 T cell receptor beta chains given below trace back to one sample, sequenced in a study of T cell responses to AZD1222 COVID-19 vaccine. The assay was immunoSEQ multiplex PCR, and TCRdb's table has in-frame clones only and misses some. The sample lists about 120,000 clones, 75% to 95% occurring once. The sample here was peripheral blood, taken on day 0 of AZD1222 vaccination. All receptors derive from an adult in good health.

The genes are TRBV11-2 and TRBJ1-1; D gene uncertain. CDR3 length: 16 amino acids. V was cut by 0 bases and J by 4 bases, with 15 bases left in between. Germline lookup yields CDR1 SGHAT and CDR2 FQNNGV. The CDR3 DNA follows: TGTGCCAGCAGCTTAGAGTTTGGCAGGAGGGTCACTGAAGCTTTCTTT. Its protein is CASSLEFGRRVTEAFF.

The chain combines TRBV15 with TRBJ1-5; maybe TRBD1 (6 bases). CDR1 and CDR2 from the germline V gene are LNHNV and YYDKDF (reference sequence). Trimming cost V 1 base and J 4 bases, with 8 bases left between them. This CDR3 comprises 14 residues. DNA of the CDR3: TGTGCCACCAGCAGAGCTGGACAGAATCAGCCCCAGCATTTT. This translates into CATSRAGQNQPQHF.

The chain employs TRBV29-1 and TRBJ1-2; D unresolved. Per germline, CDR1 SQVTM and CDR2 ANQGSEA. CDR3 size: 12 residues. Trimming removed 3 bases at V and 2 bases at J, with 7 bases between. The CDR3 protein is CSVEGSNYGYTF. CDR3 nucleotides: TGCAGCGTTGAGGGGAGCAACTATGGCTACACCTTC. The whole variable domain, remainder taken from reference TRBV29-1 and TRBJ1-2, is SAVISQKPSRDICQRGTSLTIQCQVDSQVTMMFWYRQQPGQSLTLIATANQGSEATYESGFVIDKFPISRPNLTFSTLTVSNMSPEDSSIYLCSVEGSNYGYTFGSGTRLTVV.

V is TRBV30 and J is TRBJ2-5; TRBD1 might be the D (6 bases). CDR3 size: 13 residues. Trimming took 4 bases from V and 5 from J, leaving 14 bases between them. The germline V gene encodes CDR1 GTSNPN and CDR2 SVGIG (reference sequence). DNA of the CDR3: TGTGCCTGGAATGGGGGCTGGGCGGAGACCCAGTACTTC. This sequence encodes CAWNGGWAETQYF.

The J gene is TRBJ1-5, the V gene TRBV11-2; tentative D call: TRBD1 (6 bases). The germline V gene has CDR1 SGHAT and CDR2 FQNNGV. This CDR3 comprises 13 residues. Between the trimmed V and J ends, which lost 5 bases and 7 bases, there was a span of 12 bases. CDR3 residues: CASSGRGAQPQHF. CDR3 coding DNA: TGTGCCAGCAGCGGAAGGGGGGCCCAGCCCCAGCATTTT.

This chain uses TRBV6-5 with TRBJ2-7; 8 nucleotides line up with TRBD1. The CDR3 loop spans 13 amino acids. Per the germline V gene, CDR1 is MNHEY and CDR2 is SVGAGI. Germline trimming cut 6 bases from V and 6 bases from J; bases unmatched to any gene: 7. The CDR3 spells CASSLGQGSEQYF. The CDR3 nucleotides are TGTGCCAGCAGCCTTGGACAGGGAAGCGAGCAGTACTTC.

The chain couples TRBV9 to TRBJ1-2; unclear D gene. CDR3 size: 12 residues. V lost 3 bases and J lost 5, with 8 bases in between. Germline CDR1 reads SGDLS; CDR2 reads YYNGEE. The CDR3: CASSGVQYGYTF. The CDR3 region has the DNA TGTGCCAGCAGCGGGGTCCAGTATGGCTACACCTTC. Complete variable domain (other parts from reference TRBV9 and TRBJ1-2): DSGVTQTPKHLITATGQRVTLRCSPRSGDLSVYWYQQSLDQGLQFLIQYYNGEERAKGNILERFSAQQFPDLHSELNLSSLELGDSALYFCASSGVQYGYTFGSGTRLTVV.